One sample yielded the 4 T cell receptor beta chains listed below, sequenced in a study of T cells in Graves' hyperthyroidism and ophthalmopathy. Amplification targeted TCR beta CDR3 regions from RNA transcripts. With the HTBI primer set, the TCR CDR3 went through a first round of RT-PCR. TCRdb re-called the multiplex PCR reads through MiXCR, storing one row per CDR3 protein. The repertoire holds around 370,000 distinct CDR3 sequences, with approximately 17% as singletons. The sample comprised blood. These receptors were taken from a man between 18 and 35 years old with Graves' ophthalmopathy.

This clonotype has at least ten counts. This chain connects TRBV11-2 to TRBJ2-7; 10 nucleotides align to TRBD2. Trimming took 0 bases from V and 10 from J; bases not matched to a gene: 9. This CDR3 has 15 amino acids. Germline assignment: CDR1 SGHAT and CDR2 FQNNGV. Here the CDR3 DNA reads TGTGCCAGCAGCTTAGACCTAGCGGGGGCTACGAGACAGTACTTC. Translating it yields CASSLDLAGATRQYF.

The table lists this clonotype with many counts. CDR3 protein: CASSTTGSNYEQYF. The CDR3 nucleotides read TGTGCCAGCAGCACGACAGGGTCCAACTACGAGCAGTACTTC. The chain uses TRBV7-9 and TRBJ2-7; 7 positions agree with TRBD1. The CDR3 sequence is 14 residues long. CDR1 is SEHNR and CDR2 is FQNEAQ in the germline V gene (reference sequence). With 5 bases clipped from V and 3 bases from J, the junction kept 7 bases outside the gene matches.

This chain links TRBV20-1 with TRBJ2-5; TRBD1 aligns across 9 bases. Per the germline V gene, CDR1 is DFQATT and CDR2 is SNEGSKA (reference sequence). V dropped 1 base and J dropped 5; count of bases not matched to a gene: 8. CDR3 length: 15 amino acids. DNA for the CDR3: TGCAGTGCTAGAGTTATGGGACAGGGCTCTGAGACCCAGTACTTC. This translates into CSARVMGQGSETQYF.

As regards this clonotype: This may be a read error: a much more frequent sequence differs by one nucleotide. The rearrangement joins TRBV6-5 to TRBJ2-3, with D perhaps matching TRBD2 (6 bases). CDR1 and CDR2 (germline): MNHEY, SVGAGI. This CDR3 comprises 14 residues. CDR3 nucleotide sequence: TGTGCCAGCGGTTACTCGGGAGTCACAGATACGCAGTATTTT. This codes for CASGYSGVTDTQYF.